Below, one T cell receptor beta chain is given with its context. Its antigen remains unknown. The data stem from a study of vaccination and CD4 T cells after COVID-19. Study context: Every participant had a vaccine, which was either BNT162b2 or mRNA-1273, given in two doses. Control cultures were supplied with a CEFX pool, an HIV-1 Nef pool, or no peptide at all.

Treatment noted: roughly ten-day PBMC culture with coronavirus spike peptide pools or control peptides (ViraFEST assay). Using peptide pools, antigen-specific T cells were expanded in ViraFEST before TCRs were sequenced. The Oncomine TCR Beta short-read assay sequenced DNA from cultured CD4+ T cells. TCRdb itself ran the PCR reads through MiXCR, one entry per CDR3 protein. The repertoire holds approximately 7,900 distinct CDR3 sequences, with more than 20% as singletons. CDR1 SGHNT and CDR2 YENEEA come from the germline V gene. The CDR3 covers 13 residues. V lost 5 bases and J 8 bases, leaving 15 bases between the germline ends.

This chain connects TRBV11-3 to TRBJ1-1, with a weak D call TRBD1 (6 bases). The sequence derives from a human donor who had recovered from COVID-19. The specimen comprised CD4+ T cells from blood, cultured in vitro, sampled after SARS-CoV-2 vaccination. The CDR3 sequence: CASSPWWDKEAFF. The DNA of the CDR3 is TGTGCCAGCAGCCCTTGGTGGGACAAAGAAGCTTTCTTT. Full variable domain (outside the CDR3, taken from reference TRBV11-3 and TRBJ1-1): EAGVVQSPRYKIIEKKQPVAFWCNPISGHNTLYWYLQNLGQGPELLIRYENEEAVDDSQLPKDRFSAERLKGVDSTLKIQPAELGDSAVYLCASSPWWDKEAFFGQGTRLTVV.